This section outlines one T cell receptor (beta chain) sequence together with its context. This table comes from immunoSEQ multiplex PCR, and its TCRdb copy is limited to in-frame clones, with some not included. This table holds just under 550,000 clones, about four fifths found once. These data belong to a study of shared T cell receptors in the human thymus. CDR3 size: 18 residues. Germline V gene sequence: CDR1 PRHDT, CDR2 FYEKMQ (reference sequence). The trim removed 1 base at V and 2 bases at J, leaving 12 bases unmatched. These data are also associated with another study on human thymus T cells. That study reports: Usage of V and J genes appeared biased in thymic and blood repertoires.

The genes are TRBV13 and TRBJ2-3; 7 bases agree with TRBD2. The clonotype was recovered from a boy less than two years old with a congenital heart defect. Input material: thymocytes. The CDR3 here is CASSLVLEASGHTDTQYF. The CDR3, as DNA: TGTGCCAGCAGCTTAGTATTGGAGGCTAGCGGTCACACAGATACGCAGTATTTT.